This T cell receptor (beta chain) was sequenced in a study of Ad26.COV2.S vaccination and SARS-CoV-2 variants. Study at large: Ad26.COV2.S given intramuscularly, once or twice 56 days apart.

Some clones are missing from TCRdb's copy, which holds only in-frame ones; the method was immunoSEQ multiplex PCR. The sample has about 430,000 clones; 75% to 95% are singletons. Treatment specified: some 20 received Ad26.COV2.S at low or high dose, single or two shots; 5 received placebo; per-sample allocation not given. Day 63 after the first injection of vaccine or placebo was the sampling time. An Ad26 vector was used to express Wuhan-strain SARS-CoV-2 spike as the vaccine. Per the germline V gene, CDR1 is LGHNA and CDR2 is YSLEER. This CDR3 has 17 residues. V dropped 3 bases and J dropped 4; count of bases not matched to a gene: 6.

The source is a person between 18 and 60 years old who received the Ad26.COV2.S COVID-19 vaccine or a placebo. Sequencing used peripheral blood, obtained in a trial of Ad26.COV2.S vaccine versus placebo. The chain has TRBV4-3 and TRBJ2-1; TRBD2 matches at 13 bases. The CDR3 DNA sequence: TGCGCCAGCAGCCAGTCCGGACTAGCGGGAGCGTACAATGAGCAGTTCTTC. It translates to CASSQSGLAGAYNEQFF.